This T cell receptor (beta chain) was identified in a study of T cell responses to AZD1222 COVID-19 vaccine (dated by TCRdb to about 2021). With regard to the full study: A total of over 230 trial participants underwent TCR sequencing, of whom 207 received two doses of AZD1222 and around 25 received two doses of the MenACWY control vaccine. Trial participants were enrolled by age into subgroups of 18-55, 56-69 and 70-plus years, and around 140, 26 and 57 TCR-sequenced participants, respectively, were included in these subgroups. Beyond this particular receptor, the publication reports: The 56-69-year group was small, and its depth increase did not reach significance, likely because of low power. Participants were mostly white British and included more females than males, and it was suggested by the authors that clonal diversity may have been underestimated. CD4 TCRs associated with the vaccine covered the entire spike protein, and the dominant responses were in regions 160-218 and 743-854. Reportedly, close to half of the unique spike-specific TCRs recognized epitopes lying outside the regions that are mutated in the B.1.351 and B.1.1.7 variants. After two AZD1222 doses, both the breadth and the depth of spike-specific TCRs were significantly higher than at day 0 and than in MenACWY recipients. Only a handful of AZD1222 recipients were SARS-CoV-2 seropositive at baseline, limiting conclusions about previously exposed vaccinees. Because no day 14 peak-response samples were available, the repertoires could be characterized only after the peak T cell response.

In the germline V gene, CDR1 corresponds to SGHNT and CDR2 to YENEEA. The CDR3 spans 15 residues, from the cysteine through the phenylalanine. Here the CDR3 DNA is all that survives: 45 bases in frame from base 1. Cut back by 5 bases and 1 base, the V and J ends lie 15 bases apart. The CDR3 regions of human TCRbeta chains were analyzed by immunosequencing. The original pipeline was this. TCRs in the repertoires were compared against a reference library of SARS-CoV-2-specific TCRs that had been generated with the MIRA antigen-specificity platform. Breadth meant the fraction of unique TCRs that were SARS-CoV-2-associated, whereas depth meant the fraction of total T cells that were SARS-CoV-2-associated. Using the MIRA data, each spike-specific TCR was mapped to the spike region that the TCR reacts to and placed in a CD4 or CD8 class. Log10-transformed breadth and depth values were compared by one-way ANOVA with Sidak's multiple comparisons tests. In TCRdb, the immuneACCESS table is reduced to in-frame sequences with V and J assigned. These tables do not hold every clone; where another copy was compared, an unresolved V gene accounts for under half, and the others remain unexplained. That table furnishes V, J and clone size, whereas the DNA furnished D and trimming. This sample has 95,000 to 110,000 clones in its table, and around 86% of those were observed once. The ten largest clones take up more than 2.5% of the sample.

The time point label, read with the paper, signifies: about 28 days (+/-7) after the second vaccine dose. According to the study, the label for this sample's treatment or condition signals: meningococcal conjugate vaccine given as trial control. Vaccinee samples came from UK trials COV001 and COV002, including a single-blind randomized controlled phase 2/3 trial of AZD1222 (ChAdOx1 nCoV-19) in healthy adults. For TCRbeta chain sequencing, PBMC samples were collected from trial participants at day 0 and at day 28 after the second dose. On this clone: Its antigen has not been determined. It has no much larger one-base neighbor in the sample; base qualities were not kept.

Sequencing was performed on peripheral blood, taken 28 days after the second dose of the MenACWY control vaccine. This chain is built from TRBV11-3 and TRBJ2-7; the D gene could be TRBD1 or TRBD2, each one agreeing over 6 bases. This receptor was identified in an adult who received the MenACWY meningococcal vaccine as a control. The DNA reads TGTGCCAGCAGCCCTCGTGGGGGGCCGTCCTACGAGCAGTACTTC. Translated, it reads CASSPRGGPSYEQYF.